A single sample gave rise to the 24 T cell receptor beta chains below, sequenced in a study of shared clonotypes between healthy human individuals. Assay used: immunoSEQ multiplex PCR; TCRdb lists only in-frame clones, some missing. The repertoire includes approximately 740,000 clones, approximately 74% of them detected once, and 1.5% to 2% sits in the top ten. The sample was memory CD4+ T cells sorted from blood. As for subset: CD45RA-negative fraction. Receptors originate from a woman aged 25 to 39 in good health.

The J gene is TRBJ2-1, the V gene TRBV18, with TRBD2 identical over 7 bases. J lost 7 bases, V lost 1 base, and 7 bases had no gene match. The germline CDR1 and CDR2 sequences are KGHSH and LQKENI. This CDR3 is 15 amino acids long. For the CDR3, the DNA is TGTGCCAGCTCACCACTCGCGGGAGACGTAAATGAGCAGTTCTTC. Amino acid sequence: CASSPLAGDVNEQFF.

Of note for this clone: Other DNA variants within this sample encode the same CDR3. This chain uses TRBV9 with TRBJ2-5; D tentatively reads TRBD1 or TRBD2 (5 bases each). V dropped 1 base and J dropped 1 base, with 8 bases sitting between them. The germline CDR1 and CDR2 sequences are SGDLS and YYNGEE. This CDR3 is built from 14 residues. The CDR3 bases are TGTGCCAGCAGCGTATGGGACCGCCAAGAGACCCAGTACTTC. Translating it yields CASSVWDRQETQYF.

The CDR3 is CASSRDGNSYNEQFF. CDR3 sequence (DNA): TGTGCCAGCAGTCGCGACGGGAACTCCTACAATGAGCAGTTCTTC. V usage is TRBV6-6 and J usage is TRBJ2-1; possibly TRBD2 for D (5 bases). V shed 5 bases and J shed 0 bases, with 11 bases lying between them. The CDR3 runs to 15 residues. From germline, CDR1 is MNHNY and CDR2 SVGAGI (reference sequence).

The rearrangement uses TRBV5-1 and TRBJ2-1; tentatively, D is TRBD1 or TRBD2 (5 bases each). Germline V gives CDR1 SGHRS, CDR2 YFSETQ. The V end was cut by 3 bases, the J end by 3 bases, with 13 bases between. This CDR3 contains 15 residues. In nucleotides, the CDR3 is TGCGCCAGCAGCTCTAGGGACCAACACTACAATGAGCAGTTCTTC. Encoded protein: CASSSRDQHYNEQFF.

The chain carries TRBV11-1 and TRBJ2-7; D might be TRBD1 or TRBD2, each matching 5 bases. The V end lost 3 bases, the J end lost 3 bases, and 12 bases lay between the germline ends. Germline assignment: CDR1 SGHAT and CDR2 FQDESV (reference sequence). CDR3 length: 14 residues. CDR3: CASSFRDGDYEQYF. Written as DNA, the CDR3 is TGTGCCAGCAGCTTCCGGGACGGGGACTACGAGCAGTACTTC.

The CDR3 DNA is TGTGCCAGCAGCACCCACCCCCAATATACCGGGGACTATGGCTACACCTTC. This translates into CASSTHPQYTGDYGYTF. This rearrangement joins TRBV11-2 to TRBJ1-2, with D hard to call. Germline loops: CDR1 SGHAT, CDR2 FQNNGV. The CDR3 is made up of 17 amino acids. Between the trimmed V and J ends, which lost 5 bases and 3 bases, there was a span of 22 bases. Full variable domain (rest looked up from reference TRBV11-2 and TRBJ1-2): EAGVAQSPRYKIIEKRQSVAFWCNPISGHATLYWYQQILGQGPKLLIQFQNNGVVDDSQLPKDRFSAERLKGVDSTLKIQPAKLEDSAVYLCASSTHPQYTGDYGYTFGSGTRLTVV.

The genes are TRBV28 and TRBJ2-7, with D possibly matching TRBD2 (6 bases). CDR1 MDHEN and CDR2 SYDVKM come from the germline V gene. The CDR3 spans 12 residues. V lost 3 bases and J 6 bases, leaving 9 bases between the germline ends. CDR3 in DNA: TGTGCCAGCAGTTTGGTGGGAGGCGAGCAGTACTTC. Translation: CASSLVGGEQYF. Full variable domain (missing parts from reference TRBV28 and TRBJ2-7): DVKVTQSSRYLVKRTGEKVFLECVQDMDHENMFWYRQDPGLGLRLIYFSYDVKMKEKGDIPEGYSVSREKKERFSLILESASTNQTSMYLCASSLVGGEQYFGPGTRLTVT.

V is TRBV29-1 and J is TRBJ1-3; D unclear. This CDR3 spans 12 amino acids. Trimming took 4 bases from V and 0 from J, leaving 4 bases between them. The germline V gene has CDR1 SQVTM and CDR2 ANQGSEA. This chain's CDR3 is CSVVPSGNTIYF. The CDR3 DNA is TGCAGCGTTGTCCCCTCTGGAAACACCATATATTTT.

Of note for this clone: A far larger clone differs by one base, so this is likely a read error. The same CDR3 also results from other DNA sequences found in this sample. V gene TRBV5-1 combines with J gene TRBJ2-2, with 10 bases that match TRBD2. CDR1 is SGHRS and CDR2 is YFSETQ in the germline V gene. After removal of 7 bases from V and 8 bases from J, the junction contained 14 bases not matched to a gene. This CDR3 contains 16 residues. The CDR3 reads CASSGLLAGVSGELFF. In nucleotides, the CDR3 is TGCGCCAGCTCGGGTCTTCTAGCGGGAGTTAGTGGGGAGCTGTTTTTT.

V usage is TRBV5-4 and J usage is TRBJ1-4, with 9 positions matching TRBD1. The CDR3 runs 14 residues. Germline assignment: CDR1 SGHNT and CDR2 YYREEE (reference sequence). Trimming cost V 3 bases and J 5 bases; bases outside gene matches: 2. Here the CDR3 reads CASSWGTGNEKLFF. The CDR3 coding sequence is TGTGCCAGCAGCTGGGGGACAGGGAATGAAAAACTGTTTTTT.

In its sample, this clone was seen a few times. The V and J genes are TRBV2 and TRBJ1-5; TRBD1 might be the D (5 bases). Germline V lookup: CDR1 SNHLY, CDR2 FYNNEI. Deletions cut 5 bases from V and 0 bases from J, with 11 bases between. The CDR3 sequence is 15 residues long. This CDR3 reads CASSSQGYSNQPQHF. CDR3 DNA sequence: TGTGCCAGCAGTTCCCAGGGTTATAGCAATCAGCCCCAGCATTTT.

This clone was detected a few times. The chain combines TRBV7-9 with TRBJ2-5; weak D call: TRBD1 (6 bases). Germline V gene data show CDR1 as SEHNR and CDR2 as FQNEAQ (reference sequence). V gave up 5 bases and J gave up 3 bases, with 19 bases separating them. This CDR3 is 16 amino acids long. Here the CDR3 DNA reads TGTGCCAGCAGCCAATCCCAGGGGCGCGGAGAAGAGACCCAGTACTTC. It translates to CASSQSQGRGEETQYF.

Only one count was recorded for this clone. The J gene is TRBJ2-7, the V gene TRBV14, with D perhaps matching TRBD2 (5 bases). CDR1 is SGHDN, CDR2 FVKESK, per germline. V lost 4 bases and J lost 0, with 10 bases in between. The CDR3 contains 14 residues. The CDR3 here is CASSRTGYSYEQYF. In nucleotides, the CDR3 is TGTGCCAGCAGCCGTACGGGATACTCCTACGAGCAGTACTTC.

The genes are TRBV2 and TRBJ2-4, with a weak D call TRBD2 (5 bases). Germline V gene sequence: CDR1 SNHLY, CDR2 FYNNEI. This CDR3 contains 16 residues. Trimming removed 6 bases at V and 3 bases at J, with 18 bases between. The CDR3 spells CASSDKPVGNKNIQYF. In DNA, the CDR3 is TGTGCCAGCAGCGACAAACCCGTCGGGAACAAAAACATTCAGTACTTC.

V usage is TRBV19 and J usage is TRBJ1-5; D remains ambiguous. The V and J ends lost 4 bases and 3 bases respectively, with 7 bases between them. The germline gives CDR1 LNHDA, CDR2 SQIVND (reference sequence). The CDR3 spans 13 residues. For the CDR3, the DNA is TGTGCCAGTAGTAACTTCTACAATCAGCCCCAGCATTTT. Its protein is CASSNFYNQPQHF.

This clone was detected only a few times. The V call is TRBV7-9, the J call TRBJ1-3; 8 nucleotides line up with TRBD1. The germline CDR1 and CDR2 sequences are SEHNR and FQNEAQ (reference sequence). Losses at the gene ends were 4 bases for V and 0 bases for J; bases not matched to a gene: 5. This CDR3 is built from 16 residues. The DNA of the CDR3 is TGTGCCAGCAGCTCGGGACAGGTATCCTCTGGAAACACCATATATTTT. This sequence encodes CASSSGQVSSGNTIYF.

This rearrangement joins TRBV2 to TRBJ1-4; TRBD1 aligns across 7 bases. The ends lost 4 bases at V and 8 bases at J; junction bases unmatched: 7. This CDR3 is built from 14 residues. The germline V gene encodes CDR1 SNHLY and CDR2 FYNNEI. In DNA, the CDR3 is TGTGCCAGCAGTGGACAGGGCCGGGGGGAAAAACTGTTTTTT. Protein product: CASSGQGRGEKLFF.

The rearrangement joins TRBV29-1 to TRBJ1-4; D call uncertain. Germline loops: CDR1 SQVTM, CDR2 ANQGSEA. Deletions cut 3 bases from V and 0 bases from J, with 8 bases between. This CDR3 region has 14 residues. This CDR3 is CSVEGFATNEKLFF. The CDR3 region has the DNA TGCAGCGTTGAGGGGTTTGCAACTAATGAAAAACTGTTTTTT.

The rearrangement uses TRBV30 and TRBJ1-4; maybe TRBD1 (6 bases). Germline-derived CDR1 and CDR2 are GTSNPN and SVGIG (reference sequence). The germline V and J ends were trimmed by 2 bases and 6 bases, with 13 bases remaining between them. The CDR3 is made up of 14 amino acids. CDR3 loop: CAWSTSTGYEKLFF. As DNA, the CDR3 is TGTGCCTGGAGTACCAGTACAGGGTATGAAAAACTGTTTTTT.

Turning to this clone: The identical CDR3 is also encoded by other nucleotide sequences in the sample. V gene TRBV5-1 combines with J gene TRBJ2-7; TRBD1 matches at 11 bases. The CDR3 consists of 14 residues. V shed 3 bases and J 7 bases; nucleotides not matched to a gene: 6. The germline CDR1 and CDR2 sequences are SGHRS and YFSETQ. The CDR3 coding sequence is TGCGCCAGCAGCTCCGGGACAGGGGGTTTGGAGCAGTACTTC. Protein: CASSSGTGGLEQYF.

This clone was observed a few times. This same CDR3 is encoded by further DNA sequences in the sample. The rearrangement joins TRBV27 to TRBJ2-2, with D possibly being TRBD2 (5 bases). Germline lookup yields CDR1 MNHEY and CDR2 SMNVEV (reference sequence). CDR3 size: 13 residues. The V end lost 3 bases, the J end lost 4 bases, and 6 bases lay between the germline ends. CDR3 region: CASSFRGTGELFF. For the CDR3, the DNA is TGTGCCAGCAGTTTTCGGGGCACCGGGGAGCTGTTTTTT.

This rearrangement joins TRBV7-2 to TRBJ2-7, with a possible D match to TRBD2 (6 bases). Trimming removed 5 bases at V and 7 bases at J, with 12 bases between. The CDR3 is made up of 12 amino acids. Germline assignment: CDR1 SGHTA and CDR2 FQGNSA. The CDR3 here is CASSHGGREQYF. The DNA of the CDR3 is TGTGCCAGCAGCCACGGGGGAAGAGAGCAGTACTTC.

The chain has TRBV6-4 and TRBJ2-3; possibly TRBD2 for D (6 bases). This CDR3 contains 16 residues. Germline CDR1 and CDR2: MRHNA and SNTAGT. V was clipped by 0 bases and J by 6 bases, with 16 bases between them. The CDR3 bases are TGTGCCAGCAGTGACTCGGGCGGGGACCGGGCGGATACGCAGTATTTT. This encodes CASSDSGGDRADTQYF.

The chain couples TRBV7-2 to TRBJ2-1; D is ambiguous. This CDR3 has 12 residues. Germline values: CDR1 SGHTA, CDR2 FQGNSA. Trimming pared 0 bases from V and 13 bases from J, leaving 10 bases between. The DNA for the CDR3 is TGTGCCAGCAGCTTAGCGGCGACGGTACAGTTCTTC. It translates to CASSLAATVQFF.